This T cell receptor beta chain was identified in a study of cytomegalovirus exposure and HLA in healthy donors. In the case of this clone: Its specificity is unknown.

The study's findings and limits: CMV serostatus was the only recorded immune exposure for donors. Later on, a genetic analysis was performed. It linked a missense variant in DCLRE1C with V- and J-gene trimming of TCR beta. When presence/absence was analysed, sequencing depth was taken to be roughly uniform across donors.

PCR primers comprised 60 Vbeta and 13 Jbeta primers. Only in-frame clones appear in the TCRdb table, and some are missing; sequencing was by immunoSEQ multiplex PCR. The table lists about 72,000 clones. Sequences were obtained from PBMCs. This receptor was identified in a middle-aged man in good health and CMV-seronegative.

CDR3 residues: CASSLGGQIITDTQYF. The CDR3 coding sequence is TGTGCCAGCAGCTTAGGCGGACAAATTATCACAGATACGCAGTATTTT. V usage is TRBV7-3 and J usage is TRBJ2-3; a weak D match, TRBD1 (5 bases). V lost 2 bases to trimming and J lost 2 bases, with 14 bases between them. The CDR3 runs to 16 residues. The germline gives CDR1 SGHTA, CDR2 FQGTGA.